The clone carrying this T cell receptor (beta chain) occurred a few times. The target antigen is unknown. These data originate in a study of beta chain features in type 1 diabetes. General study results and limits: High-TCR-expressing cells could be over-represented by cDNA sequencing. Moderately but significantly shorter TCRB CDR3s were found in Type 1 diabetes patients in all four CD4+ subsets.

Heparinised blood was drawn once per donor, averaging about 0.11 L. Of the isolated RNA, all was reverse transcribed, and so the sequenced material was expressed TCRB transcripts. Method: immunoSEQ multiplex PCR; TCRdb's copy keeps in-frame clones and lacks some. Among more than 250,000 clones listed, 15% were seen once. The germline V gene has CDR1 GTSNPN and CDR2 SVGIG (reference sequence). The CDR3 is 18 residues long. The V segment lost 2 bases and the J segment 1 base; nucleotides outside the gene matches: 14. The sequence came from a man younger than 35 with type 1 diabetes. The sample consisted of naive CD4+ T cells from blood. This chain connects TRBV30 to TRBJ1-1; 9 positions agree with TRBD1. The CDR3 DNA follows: TGTGCCTGGAGTCTCCCTAGGTACAGGGGGCTAGGGAACACTGAAGCTTTCTTT. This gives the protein CAWSLPRYRGLGNTEAFF.